The sequence of this T cell receptor (beta chain) was determined in a study of blood T cell repertoires in COVID-19. CDR1 GTSNPN and CDR2 SVGIG come from the germline V gene (reference sequence). The CDR3 sequence is 14 residues long. Trimming removed 1 base at V and 6 bases at J, with 15 bases between. Repertoires were generated with immunoSEQ multiplex PCR, while TCRdb's copy carries only in-frame clones and drops some. The repertoire consists of some 220,000 clones, with 75% to 85% occurring once and the leading ten covering around 1.3%. This TCR was sampled from a woman aged 25 to 39 with COVID-19, enrolled during active disease. This chain connects TRBV30 to TRBJ1-1; weak D call: TRBD1 (6 bases). The sequenced material came from peripheral blood. This CDR3 is CAWSGTGSMAEAFF. CDR3 nucleotides: TGTGCCTGGAGTGGTACAGGGTCGATGGCTGAAGCTTTCTTT.